These 2 T cell receptor beta chains were sequenced from one sample in a study of blood T cell repertoires in COVID-19. Using immunoSEQ multiplex PCR, the repertoire was profiled, and TCRdb retains in-frame clones only, with some absent. The table has hundreds of thousands of clones, approximately 86% seen once. Sample: peripheral blood. These receptors were obtained from a woman in her sixties or seventies who had recovered from COVID-19.

This clone has only one observation. This chain links TRBV21-1 with TRBJ1-2; no check of the table's D call, TRBD1, against the DNA was made. TRBV21-1 is classified as a pseudogene. The CDR3 is 14 residues long. The chain's CDR3 is CARPTGQSGYGYTF. The CDR3 DNA reads TGTGCCCGTCCTACGGGACAGAGCGGTTATGGCTACACCTTC.

The CDR3 loop reads CASSPPIGQGGEQYF. The CDR3 DNA follows: TGTGCCAGCTCACCGCCTATTGGACAGGGGGGCGAGCAGTACTTC. The chain carries TRBV18 and TRBJ2-7; 10 bases align to TRBD1. Germline CDR1 and CDR2: KGHSH and LQKENI. The CDR3 runs 15 residues. J gave up 6 bases and V 3 bases, and 8 bases lay outside the gene matches.